The T cell receptor beta chain under discussion was sequenced for a study of cytomegalovirus exposure and HLA in healthy donors. Study findings and constraints: Later analysis showed most CMV-associated TCR beta chains appearing HLA-restricted.

This clone was counted once. Its antigen is unidentified. With 60 Vbeta and 13 Jbeta primers, the PCR was carried out. The data were produced by immunoSEQ multiplex PCR, yet TCRdb's version contains in-frame clones alone and is incomplete. The sample consists of about 140,000 clones, 75% of them appearing once. The CDR3 is 14 residues long. The germline V gene has CDR1 MNHNS and CDR2 SASEGT. V was pared by 5 bases and J by 4 bases, with 4 bases of the junction left unmatched. The specimen was PBMCs. The chain employs TRBV6-1 and TRBJ1-2; 10 nucleotides line up with TRBD1. This clonotype was obtained from a man between 18 and 35 years old in good health and CMV-seropositive. This CDR3 is CASSTGTGAYGYTF. DNA of the CDR3: TGTGCCAGCAGTACCGGGACAGGGGCCTATGGCTACACCTTC.